This T cell receptor (beta chain) was found in a study of T cell responses to AZD1222 COVID-19 vaccine. Germline loops: CDR1 SGDLS, CDR2 YYNGEE. Trimming shortened V by 0 bases and J by 7 bases, and 17 bases separated the two germline ends. The CDR3 has 16 amino acids. Study-wide findings and caveats: There were vaccine-associated CD4 TCRs across spike, dominant at 160-218 and 743-854. The sample set comprised mostly white British donors with more females, and clonal diversity was possibly underestimated.

Using immunoSEQ multiplex PCR, the repertoire was profiled, and TCRdb retains in-frame clones only, with some absent. The sample records tens of thousands of clones, 86% being singletons. For this clone: The antigen is not known.

Source: peripheral blood, taken 28 days after the second AZD1222 dose. This chain uses TRBV9 with TRBJ2-1; D is tentatively TRBD1 or TRBD2 (6 bases each). The TCR originated in an adult who received the AZD1222 COVID-19 vaccine. This chain's CDR3 is CASSVATTGAMNEQFF. For the CDR3, the DNA is TGTGCCAGCAGCGTAGCTACAACGGGGGCTATGAATGAGCAGTTCTTC.